This is a list of T cell receptor beta chains from one sample in a study of regulatory T cells in long-lasting Graves disease. TCRdb recomputed calls from the multiplex PCR reads with MiXCR, one row per CDR3 protein. The table lists around 430,000 distinct CDR3 sequences, roughly 23% of them singletons, with around 13% in the top ten. The source material was peripheral blood mononuclear cells (PBMCs), sampled when the disease was refractory, from a patient treated with antithyroid drugs. These TCRs come from a female donor with Graves disease. The CDR3 runs from the conserved cysteine through the conserved F or W. D genes are given only for firm matches. Where a row states a size, it is once, few, many or the class of an expanded clone; other rows omit it.

d_call: TRBD1; clone_size: few; v_call: TRBV19; j_call: TRBJ1-2; cdr3_nt: TGTGCCAGTAGTACCGACAGGGAGTATGGCTACACCTTC; cdr3_aa: CASSTDREYGYTF
d_call: -; clone_size: many; v_call: TRBV28; j_call: TRBJ2-2; cdr3_nt: TGTGCCAGCAGTTTTAGGCAGGCGGGGTACGCCGGGGAGCTGTTTTTT; cdr3_aa: CASSFRQAGYAGELFF
d_call: TRBD1; clone_size: few; v_call: TRBV28; j_call: TRBJ1-5; cdr3_nt: TGTGCCAGCAGCTCAGGGGGCGAGGGGCATCAGCCCCAGCATTTT; cdr3_aa: CASSSGGEGHQPQHF
d_call: -; clone_size: -; v_call: TRBV30; j_call: TRBJ1-2; cdr3_nt: TGTGCCTGGACTCCCAGGGGCCCCCGGGACTATGGCTACACCTTC; cdr3_aa: CAWTPRGPRDYGYTF
d_call: TRBD1; clone_size: few; v_call: TRBV6-2/TRBV6-3; j_call: TRBJ2-2; cdr3_nt: TGTGCCAGCAGTGCCTACAGGGGTTCCGCCGGGGAGCTGTTTTTT; cdr3_aa: CASSAYRGSAGELFF
d_call: -; clone_size: many; v_call: TRBV7-3; j_call: TRBJ1-1; cdr3_nt: TGTGCCAGCAGCCCAACGGGGGCAGCCGAAGCTTTCTTT; cdr3_aa: CASSPTGAAEAFF
d_call: TRBD1; clone_size: many; v_call: TRBV20-1; j_call: TRBJ1-1; cdr3_nt: TGCAGTGCTAGACGCGGGGACAGTTTGAACACTGAAGCTTTCTTT; cdr3_aa: CSARRGDSLNTEAFF
d_call: TRBD1; clone_size: -; v_call: TRBV5-1; j_call: TRBJ2-7; cdr3_nt: TGCGCCAGCAGCCTGACAGGGGAAGCCTACGAGCAGTACTTC; cdr3_aa: CASSLTGEAYEQYF
d_call: TRBD2; clone_size: -; v_call: TRBV28; j_call: TRBJ2-1; cdr3_nt: TGTGCCAGCAGTCCCTGGACTAGTTCTCCCCCAGATGAGCAGTTCTTC; cdr3_aa: CASSPWTSSPPDEQFF
d_call: -; clone_size: many; v_call: TRBV20-1; j_call: TRBJ1-4; cdr3_nt: TGCAGTGCTAGAGTCCTGAATAATGAAAAACTGTTTTTT; cdr3_aa: CSARVLNNEKLFF
d_call: -; clone_size: -; v_call: TRBV9; j_call: TRBJ1-2; cdr3_nt: TGTGCCAGCAGCCCCAGCACTGTGGCCTATGGCTACACCTTC; cdr3_aa: CASSPSTVAYGYTF
d_call: -; clone_size: few; v_call: TRBV3-1; j_call: TRBJ2-7; cdr3_nt: TGTGCCAGCAGCCAAGATGCTAGCGTGACTTACGAGCAGTACTTC; cdr3_aa: CASSQDASVTYEQYF
d_call: -; clone_size: many; v_call: TRBV6-1; j_call: TRBJ2-2; cdr3_nt: TGTGCCAGCAGTGTCAGTGGGGAGCTGTTTTTT; cdr3_aa: CASSVSGELFF
d_call: -; clone_size: -; v_call: TRBV10-3; j_call: TRBJ1-6; cdr3_nt: TGTGCCATCAGTGAGTCGATGATTTGGGAGTCACCCCTCCACTTT; cdr3_aa: CAISESMIWESPLHF
d_call: -; clone_size: few; v_call: TRBV6-1; j_call: TRBJ1-1; cdr3_nt: TGTGCCAGCATAGGGCAGGACTCTCGGCGGGGGGAAACTTTCTTT; cdr3_aa: CASIGQDSRRGETFF
d_call: TRBD2; clone_size: many; v_call: TRBV12-3/TRBV12-4; j_call: TRBJ2-7; cdr3_nt: TGTGCCAGCAGCCAGGGACTAGCGGGGGGGCCGAGCTACGAGCAGTACTTC; cdr3_aa: CASSQGLAGGPSYEQYF
d_call: TRBD1; clone_size: many; v_call: TRBV25-1; j_call: TRBJ1-1; cdr3_nt: TGTGCCAGCAGAACCGGGACAGGGGGTAGGGCTTTCTTT; cdr3_aa: CASRTGTGGRAFF
d_call: TRBD1; clone_size: many; v_call: TRBV6-2/TRBV6-3; j_call: TRBJ1-1; cdr3_nt: TGTGCCAGCAGTGACAGGGGTCAAACTGAAGCTTTCTTT; cdr3_aa: CASSDRGQTEAFF
d_call: TRBD1; clone_size: many; v_call: TRBV2; j_call: TRBJ1-5; cdr3_nt: TGTGCCAGCAACCAGGGGGCTAGCAATCAGCCCCAGCATTTT; cdr3_aa: CASNQGASNQPQHF
d_call: TRBD1; clone_size: many; v_call: TRBV6-1; j_call: TRBJ2-7; cdr3_nt: TGTGCCAGCAGGACAGGGGCAGGGAGCTACGAGCAGTACTTC; cdr3_aa: CASRTGAGSYEQYF
d_call: TRBD2; clone_size: -; v_call: TRBV12-3/TRBV12-4; j_call: TRBJ2-7; cdr3_nt: TGTGCCAGCAGCCGCGGAGCGGGAGGGGTCTCCTACGAGCAGTACTTC; cdr3_aa: CASSRGAGGVSYEQYF
d_call: -; clone_size: many; v_call: TRBV7-9; j_call: TRBJ1-4; cdr3_nt: TGTGCCAGCAGCTTAGAAGCGGGTGGTGAAAAACTGTTTTTT; cdr3_aa: CASSLEAGGEKLFF
d_call: -; clone_size: many; v_call: TRBV6-2/TRBV6-3; j_call: TRBJ2-5; cdr3_nt: TGTGCCAGCAGTACTCGGGGCTATAATTTCCAAGAGACCCAGTACTTC; cdr3_aa: CASSTRGYNFQETQYF
d_call: TRBD1; clone_size: -; v_call: TRBV4-3; j_call: TRBJ1-5; cdr3_nt: TGCGCCAGCAGCCCGAGCCGACAGGGCCAGCCCCAGCATTTT; cdr3_aa: CASSPSRQGQPQHF
d_call: TRBD1; clone_size: many; v_call: TRBV15; j_call: TRBJ1-2; cdr3_nt: TGTGCCACCAGCAGAGGGACAGGGTATGGCTACACCTTC; cdr3_aa: CATSRGTGYGYTF
d_call: TRBD2; clone_size: -; v_call: TRBV7-3; j_call: TRBJ2-1; cdr3_nt: TGTGCCGGCAGCCTATCTAGCGGGGGGGCCAATGAGCAGTTCTTC; cdr3_aa: CAGSLSSGGANEQFF
d_call: -; clone_size: many; v_call: TRBV7-3; j_call: TRBJ2-5; cdr3_nt: TGTGCCAGCAGCTTAATGGCAGGGATGGAGACCCAGTACTTC; cdr3_aa: CASSLMAGMETQYF
d_call: TRBD1; clone_size: many; v_call: TRBV7-9; j_call: TRBJ1-5; cdr3_nt: TGTGCCAGCAGTCGGACAGGGGGAATAAATCAGCCCCAGCATTTT; cdr3_aa: CASSRTGGINQPQHF
d_call: -; clone_size: few; v_call: TRBV7-3; j_call: TRBJ1-1; cdr3_nt: TGTGCCAGCAGCTTAAATGTGGTGAACACTGAAGCTTTCTTT; cdr3_aa: CASSLNVVNTEAFF
d_call: -; clone_size: -; v_call: TRBV6-5; j_call: TRBJ1-1; cdr3_nt: TGTGCCAGCAGTTCAGCCGGTCCCACAGACGAAGCTTTCTTT; cdr3_aa: CASSSAGPTDEAFF
d_call: TRBD1; clone_size: many; v_call: TRBV2; j_call: TRBJ2-4; cdr3_nt: TGTGCCAGCAGAAGCGGACAGGGTCTCAGCATTCAGTACTTC; cdr3_aa: CASRSGQGLSIQYF
d_call: -; clone_size: many; v_call: TRBV12-3/TRBV12-4; j_call: TRBJ1-1; cdr3_nt: TGTGCCAGCAGTCCGGGGTTTGAGGCCACTGAAGCTTTCTTT; cdr3_aa: CASSPGFEATEAFF
d_call: -; clone_size: -; v_call: TRBV19; j_call: TRBJ2-5; cdr3_nt: TGTGCCAGTAGACGGGAAAGGGGGGAGACCCAGTACTTC; cdr3_aa: CASRRERGETQYF
d_call: -; clone_size: many; v_call: TRBV28; j_call: TRBJ2-2; cdr3_nt: TGTGCCAGCAGCAGGGAGAGATTCGGGGAGCTGTTTTTT; cdr3_aa: CASSRERFGELFF
d_call: -; clone_size: many; v_call: TRBV28; j_call: TRBJ1-5; cdr3_nt: TGTGCCAGCAGTTTCTTGCGGGAGGGAAGTCAGCCCCAGCATTTT; cdr3_aa: CASSFLREGSQPQHF
d_call: -; clone_size: -; v_call: TRBV5-1; j_call: TRBJ2-3; cdr3_nt: TGCGCCAGCAGCCAGGGGGGCCGGGATACGCAGTATTTT; cdr3_aa: CASSQGGRDTQYF
d_call: -; clone_size: few; v_call: TRBV28; j_call: TRBJ2-2; cdr3_nt: TGTGCCAGCAGTGACGCAGGGGTTCCCGGGTTTAGCGGGGAGCTGTTTTTT; cdr3_aa: CASSDAGVPGFSGELFF
d_call: -; clone_size: many; v_call: TRBV7-2; j_call: TRBJ2-2; cdr3_nt: TGTGCTAGCAGTCCTGGTCCGACCGGGGAGCTGTTTTTT; cdr3_aa: CASSPGPTGELFF
d_call: TRBD1; clone_size: many; v_call: TRBV12-3/TRBV12-4; j_call: TRBJ1-4; cdr3_nt: TGTGCCAGCAGATCCGGACAGGGCGGGAGGGAAAAACTGTTTTTT; cdr3_aa: CASRSGQGGREKLFF
d_call: TRBD1; clone_size: -; v_call: TRBV24-1; j_call: TRBJ1-2; cdr3_nt: TGTGCCACCAGTCCAAAGGGACAGGGGATTGACTATGGCTACACCTTC; cdr3_aa: CATSPKGQGIDYGYTF
d_call: -; clone_size: -; v_call: TRBV4-3; j_call: TRBJ1-1; cdr3_nt: TGCGCCAGCAGCCAAGAACCCAGGGTCGTGAACACTGAAGCTTTCTTT; cdr3_aa: CASSQEPRVVNTEAFF
d_call: -; clone_size: few; v_call: TRBV11-2; j_call: TRBJ2-1; cdr3_nt: TGTGCCAGCAGCTCAGGTGTGAGAGGGTTAGGCGGCAATGAGCAGTTCTTC; cdr3_aa: CASSSGVRGLGGNEQFF
d_call: TRBD1; clone_size: few; v_call: TRBV15; j_call: TRBJ2-2; cdr3_nt: TGTGCCACCAGCAGAGTCAGGGGGACCGGGGAGCTGTTTTTT; cdr3_aa: CATSRVRGTGELFF
d_call: TRBD1; clone_size: -; v_call: TRBV5-1; j_call: TRBJ1-1; cdr3_nt: TGCGCCAGCAGCCCGGGGACCCCGGACAGGGGGCGCGGGAACACTGAAGCTTTCTTT; cdr3_aa: CASSPGTPDRGRGNTEAFF
d_call: TRBD2; clone_size: few; v_call: TRBV29-1; j_call: TRBJ2-7; cdr3_nt: TGCAGCGTTGATGGGGGGGTGAACTACGAGCAGTACTTC; cdr3_aa: CSVDGGVNYEQYF
d_call: TRBD1; clone_size: many; v_call: TRBV2; j_call: TRBJ1-2; cdr3_nt: TGTGCCAGCAAGGGACAGGGGAAGTATGGCTACACCTTC; cdr3_aa: CASKGQGKYGYTF
d_call: -; clone_size: many; v_call: TRBV2; j_call: TRBJ2-7; cdr3_nt: TGTGCCAGCAGTGGCGGACAGAGGCCATCCTACGAGCAGTACTTC; cdr3_aa: CASSGGQRPSYEQYF
d_call: -; clone_size: -; v_call: TRBV27; j_call: TRBJ2-7; cdr3_nt: TGTGCCAGCAGTCCCAGCTCGACAGGCGGGTACGAGCAGTACTTC; cdr3_aa: CASSPSSTGGYEQYF
d_call: -; clone_size: -; v_call: TRBV2; j_call: TRBJ2-1; cdr3_nt: TGTGCCAGCAAGTCTGTTCGCGGTAGCTCCTACAATGAGCAGTTCTTC; cdr3_aa: CASKSVRGSSYNEQFF
d_call: TRBD1; clone_size: many; v_call: TRBV2; j_call: TRBJ1-4; cdr3_nt: TGTGCCAGCAGTCTACAGGGGCCAACTAATGAAAAACTGTTTTTT; cdr3_aa: CASSLQGPTNEKLFF